One and the same sample provided the 21 T cell receptor beta chains below, sequenced in a study of cytomegalovirus exposure and HLA in healthy donors. TCRdb keeps only in-frame clones here, not all; method: immunoSEQ multiplex PCR. The data hold approximately 300,000 clones, with about nine tenths observed a single time. The sample was PBMCs. The receptors originated from a woman younger than 45 in good health and CMV-seropositive.

The V call is TRBV13, the J call TRBJ2-5, with a possible D match to TRBD2 (6 bases). Germline V gene data show CDR1 as PRHDT and CDR2 as FYEKMQ (reference sequence). The CDR3 totals 14 residues. The germline V and J ends were trimmed by 4 bases and 0 bases, with 9 bases remaining between them. Written as DNA, the CDR3 is TGTGCCAGCAGCTCGGGACTTCACCAAGAGACCCAGTACTTC. It codes for CASSSGLHQETQYF. The complete variable domain, with remaining parts taken from reference TRBV13 and TRBJ2-5, reads AAGVIQSPRHLIKEKRETATLKCYPIPRHDTVYWYQQGPGQDPQFLISFYEKMQSDKGSIPDRFSAQQFSDYHSELNMSSLELGDSALYFCASSSGLHQETQYFGPGTRLLVL.

This clone was picked up one time. In DNA, the CDR3 is TGTGCCAGCAGTGACTCGTGTCCGGGACATATGAACACTGAAGCTTTCTTT. Its protein is CASSDSCPGHMNTEAFF. This chain links TRBV6-4 with TRBJ1-1, with D possibly matching TRBD1 (6 bases). V lost 0 bases and J lost 0, with 14 bases in between. The CDR3 sequence is 17 residues long. Germline-derived CDR1 and CDR2 are MRHNA and SNTAGT.

The rearrangement links TRBV29-1 to TRBJ2-2; tentatively, D is TRBD1 (5 bases). The ends were cut back, 5 bases at V and 2 bases at J, with 15 bases in the middle. Germline lookup yields CDR1 SQVTM and CDR2 ANQGSEA. This CDR3 contains 15 residues. The CDR3 sequence is CSVSPGQGNTGELFF. CDR3 DNA: TGCAGCGTTTCTCCCGGGCAGGGCAACACCGGGGAGCTGTTTTTT.

The chain carries TRBV25-1 and TRBJ2-1, with no clear D. Between the trimmed V and J ends, which lost 5 bases and 2 bases, there was a span of 16 bases. Germline V gives CDR1 MGHDK, CDR2 SYGVNS. The CDR3 has 16 amino acids. CDR3 sequence reads: CASSPNFGGPYNEQFF. Here the CDR3 DNA reads TGTGCCAGCAGTCCAAATTTCGGCGGCCCCTACAATGAGCAGTTCTTC.

This chain uses TRBV5-1 with TRBJ1-2; 12 positions agree with TRBD1. This CDR3 is 17 amino acids long. Losses at the gene ends were 1 base for V and 2 bases for J; bases not matched to a gene: 6. Germline loops: CDR1 SGHRS, CDR2 YFSETQ. CDR3 sequence: CASSLKPGQGANYGYTF. In DNA form, the CDR3 reads TGCGCCAGCAGCTTGAAGCCGGGACAGGGGGCCAACTATGGCTACACCTTC.

The rearrangement links TRBV2 to TRBJ2-1; 12 bases fit TRBD2. The CDR3 is made up of 14 amino acids. CDR1 and CDR2 from the germline V gene are SNHLY and FYNNEI. Germline trimming cut 1 base from V and 10 bases from J; bases unmatched to any gene: 2. Here the CDR3 reads CASSEVLAGGEQFF. The CDR3 DNA reads TGTGCCAGCAGTGAAGTGCTAGCGGGAGGGGAGCAGTTCTTC.

The chain combines TRBV28 with TRBJ1-2; 7 bases align to TRBD1. From germline, CDR1 is MDHEN and CDR2 SYDVKM. CDR3 length equals 14 residues. With V trimmed by 6 bases and J by 3 bases, 7 bases remained unmatched. CDR3 in DNA: TGTGCCAGCAGCCCGACAGGGACGTACTATGGCTACACCTTC. It specifies CASSPTGTYYGYTF.

The rearrangement uses TRBV6-5 and TRBJ2-1; 8 bases match TRBD1. Looked up from germline, CDR1 is MNHEY and CDR2 is SVGAGI. V was pared by 5 bases and J by 7 bases, with 10 bases of the junction left unmatched. The CDR3 totals 15 residues. CDR3 sequence: CASSPTRTGINEQFF. The CDR3 coding sequence is TGTGCCAGCAGTCCAACAAGGACAGGGATAAATGAGCAGTTCTTC.

In this sample, this clone turned up once. The chain employs TRBV7-9 and TRBJ2-7; either TRBD1 or TRBD2 may fit D (5 bases each). CDR3 length: 16 residues. From germline, CDR1 is SEHNR and CDR2 FQNEAQ (reference sequence). The V gene lost 5 bases and the J gene lost 2 bases, with 19 bases spanning the gap. This chain's CDR3 is CASSRLTGLVAYEQYF. The CDR3 bases are TGTGCCAGCAGCCGGCTAACGGGGCTAGTCGCCTACGAGCAGTACTTC.

This rearrangement joins TRBV13 to TRBJ2-2; D remains ambiguous. V was shortened by 0 bases and J by 5 bases, with 4 bases between the two germline ends. The V gene's germline CDR1 is PRHDT and CDR2 FYEKMQ (reference sequence). The CDR3 totals 13 residues. The CDR3 protein is CASSLGLTGELFF. The CDR3 DNA follows: TGTGCCAGCAGCTTAGGCCTTACCGGGGAGCTGTTTTTT.

This clone was counted only a few times. The CDR3 DNA is TGTGCCAGCAGTTCGCCGGCCTGGTCGGATACGCAGTATTTT. It specifies CASSSPAWSDTQYF. V usage is TRBV27 and J usage is TRBJ2-3; D unclear. The CDR3 consists of 14 residues. Germline assignment: CDR1 MNHEY and CDR2 SMNVEV (reference sequence). Trimming shortened V by 4 bases and J by 6 bases, and 14 bases separated the two germline ends.

This clone was picked up one time. V gene TRBV28 combines with J gene TRBJ2-4; possibly TRBD1 or TRBD2 for D (5 bases each). This CDR3 has 15 amino acids. CDR1 is MDHEN and CDR2 is SYDVKM in the germline V gene. V was clipped by 4 bases and J by 9 bases, with 19 bases between them. CDR3 amino acids: CASSSNLWGTGIQYF. CDR3 in DNA: TGTGCCAGCAGTTCCAATCTCTGGGGGACCGGCATTCAGTACTTC.

The gene calls are TRBV5-1 and TRBJ1-6; no clear D. This CDR3 contains 14 residues. From germline, CDR1 is SGHRS and CDR2 YFSETQ. With 3 bases removed from V and 4 bases from J, the gap between germline ends came to 8 bases. The CDR3 DNA is TGCGCCAGCAGCTACAGACTTTATAATTCACCCCTCCACTTT. It is translated as CASSYRLYNSPLHF. The full variable domain, rest sourced from reference TRBV5-1 and TRBJ1-6, is KAGVTQTPRYLIKTRGQQVTLSCSPISGHRSVSWYQQTPGQGLQFLFEYFSETQRNKGNFPGRFSGRQFSNSRSEMNVSTLELGDSALYLCASSYRLYNSPLHFGNGTRLTVT.

This clone was picked up one time. The rearrangement links TRBV27 to TRBJ1-4; TRBD1 might be the D (5 bases). CDR1 and CDR2 (germline): MNHEY, SMNVEV (reference sequence). Trimming took 0 bases from V and 6 from J, leaving 14 bases between them. The CDR3 has 16 amino acids. CDR3 in DNA: TGTGCCAGCAGTTTATCTAAGACAGCCCGAGATGAAAAACTGTTTTTT. This encodes CASSLSKTARDEKLFF. The full variable domain, its missing parts supplied by reference TRBV27 and TRBJ1-4, is EAQVTQNPRYLITVTGKKLTVTCSQNMNHEYMSWYRQDPGLGLRQIYYSMNVEVTDKGDVPEGYKVSRKEKRNFPLILESPSPNQTSLYFCASSLSKTARDEKLFFGSGTQLSVL.

This clone was seen only once. The junction and the germline gene differ at one end; a read error may be behind it. The chain joins TRBV27 to TRBJ2-1; D gene ambiguous. Per germline, CDR1 MNHEY and CDR2 SMNVEV (reference sequence). There are 11 residues in the CDR3. This CDR3 is CASRFYDEQFF. The CDR3 bases are TGTGCCAGCAGGTTCTACGATGAGCAGTTCTTC.

The chain employs TRBV9 and TRBJ2-1, with no clear D. With 3 bases removed from V and 12 bases from J, the gap between germline ends came to 19 bases. CDR1 and CDR2 from the germline V gene are SGDLS and YYNGEE. The CDR3 length is 14 residues. CDR3 nucleotides: TGTGCCAGCAGCGCCAAGATTAACCCCCGGCCGCAGTTCTTC. Encoded protein: CASSAKINPRPQFF. Full variable domain (remainder filled in from reference TRBV9 and TRBJ2-1): DSGVTQTPKHLITATGQRVTLRCSPRSGDLSVYWYQQSLDQGLQFLIQYYNGEERAKGNILERFSAQQFPDLHSELNLSSLELGDSALYFCASSAKINPRPQFFGPGTRLTVL.

This clone was counted only a few times. V usage is TRBV7-2 and J usage is TRBJ1-2; TRBD1 is a possible D gene (5 bases). From germline, CDR1 is SGHTA and CDR2 FQGNSA. This CDR3 comprises 13 residues. V was clipped by 5 bases and J by 8 bases, with 15 bases between them. In DNA, the CDR3 is TGTGCCAGCAGCCCCCTGGGGGGGAGCGGCTACACCTTC. It specifies CASSPLGGSGYTF.

CDR3 protein: CASSFRPGRVKNEKLFF. Here the CDR3 DNA reads TGTGCCAGCAGTTTTAGACCGGGACGGGTAAAAAATGAAAAACTGTTTTTT. The chain has TRBV28 and TRBJ1-4; D may be TRBD1 (5 bases). Germline CDR1 reads MDHEN; CDR2 reads SYDVKM. This CDR3 spans 17 amino acids. V lost 3 bases and J lost 5, with 19 bases in between. Variable domain in full (rest from reference TRBV28 and TRBJ1-4): DVKVTQSSRYLVKRTGEKVFLECVQDMDHENMFWYRQDPGLGLRLIYFSYDVKMKEKGDIPEGYSVSREKKERFSLILESASTNQTSMYLCASSFRPGRVKNEKLFFGSGTQLSVL.

CDR3 sequence reads: CASNQGQRYGKLFF. The DNA of the CDR3 is TGTGCCAGCAACCAAGGACAGAGGTATGGGAAGCTGTTTTTT. This rearrangement joins TRBV28 to TRBJ2-2; maybe TRBD1 (6 bases). V was clipped by 7 bases and J by 12 bases, with 21 bases between them. Germline V gene lookup returns CDR1 MDHEN and CDR2 SYDVKM. CDR3 length equals 14 residues.

This chain joins TRBV5-1 and TRBJ1-1; D uncertain. The CDR3 runs 15 residues. V dropped 4 bases and J dropped 3 bases, with 16 bases sitting between them. Germline CDR1 SGHRS, CDR2 YFSETQ. The DNA of the CDR3 is TGCGCCAGCAGCGAGGACCTGATGAGGGACACTGAAGCTTTCTTT. This encodes CASSEDLMRDTEAFF.

V and J are TRBV7-8 and TRBJ2-5; D is possibly TRBD2 (7 bases). Looked up from germline, CDR1 is SGHVS and CDR2 is FQNEAQ. This CDR3 contains 17 residues. V was trimmed by 7 bases and J by 7 bases, leaving 28 bases between them. The CDR3 nucleotides read TGTGCCAGCATTCGTATCCCGAGACAGGTCCCGGGGGGGACCCAGTACTTC. It translates to CASIRIPRQVPGGTQYF.